This T cell receptor beta chain stems from a study of control samples from healthy donors and cancer patients (TCRdb year 2020). Note on this clone: No cognate antigen has been identified for it. It has no much larger one-base neighbor in the sample; base qualities were not kept.

Preparation of the library involved the immunoSEQ multiplex PCR assay. Held by TCRdb, this immuneACCESS table contains in-frame sequences only and omits some clones. Under half of the omission traces to an unresolved V gene where checked; the cause of the rest is unknown. For this sample there are under 30,000 clones; less than 80% appear just once. The ten largest clones add up to under 25% of the sample. Measured from the cysteine to the phenylalanine, the CDR3 is 16 residues long. The sequence is cut down to CDR3 DNA, 48 bases in frame from base 1. The germline V gene specifies SGHAT as CDR1 and FQNNGV as CDR2. The trim is 0 bases for V and 4 bases for J, with a gap of 15 bases between the germline ends.

Sequenced sample: PBMCs. The V and J genes are TRBV11-2 and TRBJ1-1; matching of 5 bases hints at TRBD1 as the D gene. The sequence was collected from a man in his fifties or sixties with head and neck cancer. CDR3 sequence: CASSLDPREVGTEAFF. The nucleotide sequence is given as TGTGCCAGCAGCTTAGATCCCAGGGAAGTTGGCACTGAAGCTTTCTTT.